This is a list of T cell receptor beta chains from one sample in a study of cytotoxic CD8 clonotypes in ibrutinib-treated CLL. Repertoires were generated with immunoSEQ multiplex PCR, while TCRdb's copy carries only in-frame clones and drops some. The data contain about 200,000 clones, about 75% of them singletons. Material: PBMCs, obtained after 12 months of ibrutinib treatment. The receptors were gathered from a human donor with chronic lymphocytic leukemia. The conserved cysteine and the conserved F or W are not part of the CDR3 here.

v_call cdr3_aa
TRBV19 ASSRQDASGNTIY
TRBV6-1 ASSKGGGSYEQY
TRBV7-3 ASSLPYRGMNTEAF
TRBV5-1 ASSLVPGQGNQPQH
TRBV30 AWSLYPLRPQGYT
TRBV19 ASESGISYEQY
TRBV29-1 SLAGQGNTEAF
TRBV6-1 ASSVPSSYEQY
TRBV11-2 ASSRDRGVSYEQY
TRBV27 ASSAMVTGGETQY
TRBV6-1 ASSDWAGHPGLYGYT
TRBV30 AWSFTTGPYSPLH
TRBV15 ATSRDTSGADTQY